The entry that follows covers one T cell receptor (beta chain) sequence. What it binds is unknown. The J segment lost 0 bases and the V segment lost 3 bases, leaving 7 bases of the junction unmatched. The CDR3 spans 17 residues. The germline gives CDR1 MDHEN, CDR2 SYDVKM. The data belong to a study of shared clonotypes between healthy human individuals. Sorted subsets were amplified in replicate PCRs using approximately 0.2 ug DNA, 32,000 or so T cell genomes. Sequencing was performed with immunoSEQ multiplex PCR; in TCRdb, only in-frame clones are kept and a portion is missing. Of about 2.2 million clones listed, about 92% are singletons. CD8 cells regarded as naive lacked CD45RO, were positively chosen for CCR7, and omitted terminally differentiated effector memory CD45RA+ cells. Findings of the study overall: What naive subsets generally showed was a larger estimated richness than memory subsets showed.

This sequence joins TRBV28 and TRBJ2-2; 7 bases align to TRBD1. This TCR derives from a man aged 18 to 29 in good health. Some clones in this sample may be carry-over from other donors' samples. Sequences were obtained from naive CD8+ T cells from PBMCs. The DNA of the CDR3 is TGTGCCAGCAGTTTTTACAGACAGGGCACGAACACCGGGGAGCTGTTTTTT. Its protein product is CASSFYRQGTNTGELFF.